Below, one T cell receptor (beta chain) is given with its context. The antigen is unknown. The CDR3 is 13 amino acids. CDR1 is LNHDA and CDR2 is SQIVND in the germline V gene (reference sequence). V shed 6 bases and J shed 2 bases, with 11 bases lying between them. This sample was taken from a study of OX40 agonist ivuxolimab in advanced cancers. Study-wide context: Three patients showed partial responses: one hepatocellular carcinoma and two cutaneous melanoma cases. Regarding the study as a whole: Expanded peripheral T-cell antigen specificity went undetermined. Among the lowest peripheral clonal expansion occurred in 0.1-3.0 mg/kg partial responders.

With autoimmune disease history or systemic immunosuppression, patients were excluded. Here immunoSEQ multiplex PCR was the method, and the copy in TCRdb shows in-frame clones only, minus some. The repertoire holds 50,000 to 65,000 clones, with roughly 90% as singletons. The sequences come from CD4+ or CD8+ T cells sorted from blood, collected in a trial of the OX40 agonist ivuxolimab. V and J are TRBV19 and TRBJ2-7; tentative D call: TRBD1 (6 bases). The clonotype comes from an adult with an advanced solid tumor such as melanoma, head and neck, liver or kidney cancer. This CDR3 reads CASSRDTTYEQYF. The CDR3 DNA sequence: TGTGCCAGTAGCCGGGACACCACCTACGAGCAGTACTTC.